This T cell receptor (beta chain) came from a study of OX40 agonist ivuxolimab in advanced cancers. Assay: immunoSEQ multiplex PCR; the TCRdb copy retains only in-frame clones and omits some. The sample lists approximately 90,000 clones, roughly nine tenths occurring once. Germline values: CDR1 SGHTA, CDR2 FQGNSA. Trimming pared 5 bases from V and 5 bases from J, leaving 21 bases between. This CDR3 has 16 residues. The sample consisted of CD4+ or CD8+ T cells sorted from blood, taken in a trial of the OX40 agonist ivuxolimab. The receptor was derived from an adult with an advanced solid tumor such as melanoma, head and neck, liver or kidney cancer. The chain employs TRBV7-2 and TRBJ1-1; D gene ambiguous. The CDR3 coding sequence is TGTGCCAGCAGCCCCTATAAGGTGAGCGTTACAACTGAAGCTTTCTTT. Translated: CASSPYKVSVTTEAFF.